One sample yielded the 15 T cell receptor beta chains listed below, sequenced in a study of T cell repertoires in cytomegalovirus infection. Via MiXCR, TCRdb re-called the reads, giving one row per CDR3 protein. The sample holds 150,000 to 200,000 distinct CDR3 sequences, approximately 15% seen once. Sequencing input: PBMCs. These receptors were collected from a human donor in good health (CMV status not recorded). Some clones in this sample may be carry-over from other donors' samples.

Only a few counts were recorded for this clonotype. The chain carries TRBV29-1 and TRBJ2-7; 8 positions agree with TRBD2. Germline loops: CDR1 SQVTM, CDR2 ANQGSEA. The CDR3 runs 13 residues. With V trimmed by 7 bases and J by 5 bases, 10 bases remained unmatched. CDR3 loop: CSARGGRANEQYF. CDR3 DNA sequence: TGCAGCGCCCGGGGGGGCCGGGCGAACGAGCAGTACTTC.

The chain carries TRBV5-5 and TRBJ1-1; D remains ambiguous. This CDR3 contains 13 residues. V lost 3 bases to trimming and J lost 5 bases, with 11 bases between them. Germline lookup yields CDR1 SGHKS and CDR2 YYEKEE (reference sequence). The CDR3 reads CASSSETWTEAFF. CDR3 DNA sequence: TGTGCCAGCAGCTCAGAAACCTGGACTGAAGCTTTCTTT.

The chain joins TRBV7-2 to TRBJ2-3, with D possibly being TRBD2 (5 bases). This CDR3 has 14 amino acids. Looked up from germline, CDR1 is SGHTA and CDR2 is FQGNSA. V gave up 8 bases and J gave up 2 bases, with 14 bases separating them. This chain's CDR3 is CASLLGSATDTQYF. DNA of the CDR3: TGTGCCAGCCTGCTGGGTAGCGCCACAGATACGCAGTATTTT.

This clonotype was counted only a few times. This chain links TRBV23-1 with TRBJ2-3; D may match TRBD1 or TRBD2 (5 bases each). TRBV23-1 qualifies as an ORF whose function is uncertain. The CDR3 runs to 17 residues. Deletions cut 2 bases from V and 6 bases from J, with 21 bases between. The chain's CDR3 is CASSQPSPQEEGDTQYF. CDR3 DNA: TGCGCCAGCAGTCAACCCAGTCCTCAGGAAGAGGGGGATACGCAGTATTTT.

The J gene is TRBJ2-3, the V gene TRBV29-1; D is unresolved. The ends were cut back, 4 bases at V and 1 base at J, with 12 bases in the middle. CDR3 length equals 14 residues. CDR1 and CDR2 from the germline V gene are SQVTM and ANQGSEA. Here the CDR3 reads CSVGKDRRTDTQYF. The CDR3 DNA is TGCAGCGTTGGCAAGGACCGGCGCACAGATACGCAGTATTTT.

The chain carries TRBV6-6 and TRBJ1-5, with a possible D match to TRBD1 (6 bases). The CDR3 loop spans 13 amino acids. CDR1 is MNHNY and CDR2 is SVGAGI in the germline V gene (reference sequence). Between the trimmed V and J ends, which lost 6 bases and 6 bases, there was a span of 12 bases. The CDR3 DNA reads TGTGCCAGCAGGAACCGGGACACTCAGCCCCAGCATTTT. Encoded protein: CASRNRDTQPQHF.

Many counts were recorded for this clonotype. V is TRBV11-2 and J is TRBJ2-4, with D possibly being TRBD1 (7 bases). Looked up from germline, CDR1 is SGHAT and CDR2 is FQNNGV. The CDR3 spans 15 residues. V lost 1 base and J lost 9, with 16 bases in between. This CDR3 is CASSLGGAGGIIQYF. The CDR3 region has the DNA TGTGCCAGCAGCTTAGGGGGGGCAGGGGGTATCATTCAGTACTTC.

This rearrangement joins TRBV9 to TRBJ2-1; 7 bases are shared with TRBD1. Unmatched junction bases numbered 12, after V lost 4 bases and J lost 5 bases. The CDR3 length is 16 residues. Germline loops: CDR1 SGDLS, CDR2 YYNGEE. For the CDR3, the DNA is TGTGCCAGCAGCCCCCATCCTGGGACAGCTAACAATGAGCAGTTCTTC. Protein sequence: CASSPHPGTANNEQFF.

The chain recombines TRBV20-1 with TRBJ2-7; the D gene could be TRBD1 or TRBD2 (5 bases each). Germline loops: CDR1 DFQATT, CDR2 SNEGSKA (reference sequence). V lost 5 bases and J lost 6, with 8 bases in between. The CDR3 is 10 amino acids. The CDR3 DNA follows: TGCAGTGCTGGGGACCCCGAGCAGTACTTC. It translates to CSAGDPEQYF.

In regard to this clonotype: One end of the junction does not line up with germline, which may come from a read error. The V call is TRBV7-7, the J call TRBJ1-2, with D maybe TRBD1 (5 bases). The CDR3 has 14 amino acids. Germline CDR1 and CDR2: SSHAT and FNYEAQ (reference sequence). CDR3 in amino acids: CASSPGGYGSDLSF. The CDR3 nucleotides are TGTGCCAGCAGCCCCGGGGGGTACGGGTCAGACTTATCCTTC.

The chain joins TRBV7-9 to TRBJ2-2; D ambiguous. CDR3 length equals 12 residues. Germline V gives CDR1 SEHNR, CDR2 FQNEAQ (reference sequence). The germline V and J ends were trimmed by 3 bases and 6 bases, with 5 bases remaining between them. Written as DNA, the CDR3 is TGTGCCAGCAGCTTGAGCGCCGGGGAGCTGTTTTTT. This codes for CASSLSAGELFF.

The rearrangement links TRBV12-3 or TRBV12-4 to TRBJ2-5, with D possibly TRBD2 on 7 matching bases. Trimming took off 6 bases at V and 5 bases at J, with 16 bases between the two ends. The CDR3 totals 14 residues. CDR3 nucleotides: TGTGCCAGCAGCTTTCTAGGGGGGGCGGAGACCCAGTACTTC. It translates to CASSFLGGAETQYF.

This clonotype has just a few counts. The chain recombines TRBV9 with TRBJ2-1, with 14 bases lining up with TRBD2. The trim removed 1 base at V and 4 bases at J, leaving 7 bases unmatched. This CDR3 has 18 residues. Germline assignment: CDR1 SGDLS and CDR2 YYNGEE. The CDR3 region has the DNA TGTGCCAGCAGCGTAACAGGACTAGCGGGGGGTTCTTACAATGAGCAGTTCTTC. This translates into CASSVTGLAGGSYNEQFF.

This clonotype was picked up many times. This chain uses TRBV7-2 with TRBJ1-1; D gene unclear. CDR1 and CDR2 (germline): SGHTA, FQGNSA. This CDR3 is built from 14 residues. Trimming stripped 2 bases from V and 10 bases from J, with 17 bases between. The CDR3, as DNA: TGTGCCAGCAGCTTATCGAGCTGGGGAGTAGGAGCTTTCTTT. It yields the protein CASSLSSWGVGAFF.

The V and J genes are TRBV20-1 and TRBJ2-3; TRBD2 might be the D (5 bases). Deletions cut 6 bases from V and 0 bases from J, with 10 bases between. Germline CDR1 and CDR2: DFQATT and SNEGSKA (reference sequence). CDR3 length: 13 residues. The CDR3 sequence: CSAPAESTDTQYF. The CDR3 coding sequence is TGCAGTGCCCCAGCGGAGAGCACAGATACGCAGTATTTT.